Below are 4 T cell receptor beta chains sequenced from a single sample in a study of T cell responses to AZD1222 COVID-19 vaccine. Profiled with immunoSEQ multiplex PCR; TCRdb holds only in-frame clones, not every one. The data show around 220,000 clones, less than 95% seen once. The material sequenced was peripheral blood, taken 28 days after the second dose of the MenACWY control vaccine. Receptors were obtained from an adult who received the MenACWY meningococcal vaccine as a control.

The V gene is TRBV25-1, the J gene TRBJ2-7; no reliable D call. Germline V lookup: CDR1 MGHDK, CDR2 SYGVNS. V was clipped by 6 bases and J by 1 base, with 10 bases between them. The CDR3 spans 13 residues. CDR3 in DNA: TGTGCCAGCAGCGGAGATTTTTCCTACGAGCAGTACTTC. Its protein product is CASSGDFSYEQYF.

On this clone itself: Different DNA sequences within this sample yield the same CDR3. This chain links TRBV5-1 with TRBJ1-4; D is unclear. Trimming left V 0 bases short and J 0 bases short, with 6 bases between. The CDR3 is made up of 15 amino acids. Germline loops: CDR1 SGHRS, CDR2 YFSETQ. For the CDR3, the DNA is TGCGCCAGCAGCTTGGACGTAGCAACTAATGAAAAACTGTTTTTT. It specifies CASSLDVATNEKLFF.

The chain carries TRBV27 and TRBJ2-7, with TRBD2 matching over 8 bases. Germline lookup yields CDR1 MNHEY and CDR2 SMNVEV (reference sequence). The CDR3 has 14 residues. V gave up 5 bases and J gave up 6 bases; unmatched junction bases: 9. In nucleotides, the CDR3 is TGTGCCAGCAGTCCCTCCGGGGGGGGAACCGAGCAGTACTTC. Amino acids: CASSPSGGGTEQYF.

This clone was observed a single time. V and J are TRBV19 and TRBJ1-2; TRBD1 matches 9 bases. Unmatched junction bases numbered 15, after V lost 10 bases and J lost 9 bases. CDR3 length: 14 residues. CDR1 and CDR2 from the germline V gene are LNHDA and SQIVND (reference sequence). CDR3 DNA sequence: TGTGCCACCTGGACAGGGGCTATCCTGCAACGCTACACCTTC. Translating it yields CATWTGAILQRYTF. The complete variable domain, with remaining parts taken from reference TRBV19 and TRBJ1-2, reads DGGITQSPKYLFRKEGQNVTLSCEQNLNHDAMYWYRQDPGQGLRLIYYSQIVNDFQKGDIAEGYSVSREKKESFPLTVTSAQKNPTAFYLCATWTGAILQRYTFGSGTRLTVV.